These 8 T cell receptor beta chains originate from one sample sequenced in a study of blood T cells in healthy people across ages. With a J-beta primer mix and a sample-barcoded 5' primer, a second PCR ran about 7 to 12 cycles. Each CDR3 protein gets one entry after TCRdb re-called the 5' RACE reads with MiXCR. The sample consists of around 1,000,000 distinct CDR3 sequences, roughly a quarter of them appearing once. This same sample was also taken into another study, of T cells of mothers and their children.

The sample comprised blood. All receptors come from a girl aged 2-15 years in good health.

Regarding this clonotype: Its ends do not fully match the called genes, so a read error is possible. The chain employs TRBV20-1 and TRBJ2-5; TRBD2 matches at 14 bases. CDR3 size: 18 residues. In germline, CDR1 is DFQATT, CDR2 SNEGSKA (reference sequence). In DNA, the CDR3 is TGCAGTGCTAGAACAGGCAAAGGGACTAGCGGGAGTAAAGAGACCCAGTGCTTC. Encoded protein: CSARTGKGTSGSKETQCF.

The chain uses TRBV12-3 or TRBV12-4 and TRBJ1-4; D unresolved. The CDR3 covers 15 residues. V lost 6 bases to trimming and J lost 0 bases, with 11 bases between them. In nucleotides, the CDR3 is TGTGCCAGCAGGTTAACTAGTGCAACTAATGAAAAACTGTTTTTT. This encodes CASRLTSATNEKLFF.

This clonotype appeared a few times. The chain carries TRBV20-1 and TRBJ2-7; a weak D match, TRBD1 (5 bases). Germline V gives CDR1 DFQATT, CDR2 SNEGSKA (reference sequence). The V end lost 5 bases, the J end lost 2 bases, and 13 bases lay between the germline ends. This CDR3 spans 13 amino acids. The CDR3 loop is CSAHKGFPYEQYF. CDR3 coding DNA: TGCAGTGCTCATAAGGGGTTCCCCTACGAGCAGTACTTC.

This sequence joins TRBV20-1 and TRBJ2-5; tentative D call: TRBD2 (5 bases). The DNA end is a closer match to TRBJ2-7, so the J assignment may be wrong. This CDR3 region has 14 residues. Germline V lookup: CDR1 DFQATT, CDR2 SNEGSKA (reference sequence). Here the CDR3 reads CSASSIPGAYEQYF. CDR3 nucleotides: TGCAGTGCTAGTTCGATCCCCGGGGCCTACGAGCAGTACTTC.

This clonotype has more than one count but fewer than ten. The chain joins TRBV27 to TRBJ2-5; the match to TRBD1 covers 7 bases. After removal of 1 base from V and 1 base from J, the junction contained 3 bases not matched to a gene. This CDR3 contains 15 residues. Germline assignment: CDR1 MNHEY and CDR2 SMNVEV (reference sequence). As DNA, the CDR3 is TGTGCCAGCAGTTTATGGGACAGTCCCCAAGAGACCCAGTACTTC. As protein: CASSLWDSPQETQYF.

The V and J genes are TRBV15 and TRBJ2-7; D uncertain. The V and J ends lost 9 bases and 0 bases respectively, with 12 bases between them. There are 13 residues in the CDR3. Germline V gene data show CDR1 as LNHNV and CDR2 as YYDKDF (reference sequence). CDR3: CATSPESSYEQYF. The DNA of the CDR3 is TGTGCCACTTCCCCGGAAAGCTCCTACGAGCAGTACTTC. Combining the CDR3 with reference TRBV15 and TRBJ2-7 gives the whole variable domain DAMVIQNPRYQVTQFGKPVTLSCSQTLNHNVMYWYQQKSSQAPKLLFHYYDKDFNNEADTPDNFQSRRPNTSFCFLDIRSPGLGDTAMYLCATSPESSYEQYFGPGTRLTVT.

The sample holds a few counts of this clonotype. The chain links TRBV5-1 to TRBJ2-7; the D is unclear. The closer fit of TRBJ2-1 to the DNA end suggests the J call may be wrong. CDR3 size: 16 residues. Looked up from germline, CDR1 is SGHRS and CDR2 is YFSETQ. The CDR3 sequence is CASSLISSESYNEQFF. CDR3 bases: TGCGCCAGCAGCTTGATAAGCAGCGAGAGCTACAATGAGCAGTTCTTC.

Turning to this clonotype: One junction end disagrees with the germline gene, perhaps due to a read error. J is TRBJ1-5 and V is TRBV11-2; weak D call: TRBD1 (5 bases). This CDR3 comprises 13 residues. Per the germline V gene, CDR1 is SGHAT and CDR2 is FQNNGV. The CDR3 region has the DNA TGTGTCAGCAGCGCACGGGGGGATCAGCCCCAGCATTTT. Translated, it gives CVSSARGDQPQHF.